These T cell receptor beta chains were read from a single sample in a study of T cells after yellow fever vaccination. TCRdb redid the calling of the 5' RACE reads with MiXCR, one entry per CDR3 protein. The sample yields fewer than 450,000 distinct CDR3 sequences, 8.1% seen once. The sample was PBMCs, taken roughly 47 days after the first yellow fever vaccination. All receptors come from a man aged 18 to 29 who received the YFV17D yellow fever vaccine. CDR3s include the opening cysteine and the closing phenylalanine or tryptophan. A D gene is named only where the DNA matches it firmly. Only some rows state a clone size, as once, few, many or a class for expanded clones.

cdr3_nt cdr3_aa d_call v_call clone_size j_call
TGTGCCAGCAGCTTGGGGCTAGCGGGGGTCAATGAGCAGTTCTTC CASSLGLAGVNEQFF TRBD2 TRBV5-6 few TRBJ2-1
TGTGCCAGCAGCTTAGGACTAGCGGGGGGCAATGAGCAGTTCTTC CASSLGLAGGNEQFF TRBD2 TRBV7-2 large TRBJ2-1
TGCGCCAGCAGCTTGGGCTCGTCCGTCGGAGATACGCAGTATTTT CASSLGSSVGDTQYF - TRBV5-1 - TRBJ2-3
TGTGCCACCAGTGATAGGACTAGCGGGGGGGATTATACGCAGTATTTT CATSDRTSGGDYTQYF TRBD2 TRBV24-1 - TRBJ2-3
TGTGCCAGCAGCACACCAAGCGGGTCGGGGATATTTTCACCCCTCCACTTT CASSTPSGSGIFSPLHF - TRBV7-9 - TRBJ1-6
TGTGCCAGCAGTCCCCCAGGGGCGGAAGACACAGATACGCAGTATTTT CASSPPGAEDTDTQYF - TRBV6-1 - TRBJ2-3
TGTGCCAGCAGCTTCCCCGATGGGACAGGGGGCAGGGAATGGGACAATCAGCCCCAGCATTTT CASSFPDGTGGREWDNQPQHF TRBD1 TRBV11-2 few TRBJ1-5
TGTGCCAGCAGCTTGGTCCTGCCCAGGGTTGCAACTAATGAAAAACTGTTTTTT CASSLVLPRVATNEKLFF - TRBV5-5 - TRBJ1-4
TGTGCCAGCAGTTTGGTGGGCACTGGAAACACCATATATTTT CASSLVGTGNTIYF - TRBV12-3/TRBV12-4 few TRBJ1-3
TGTGCCAGCAGCCCCGGGGGGACAGGGACCGAGCAGTACTTC CASSPGGTGTEQYF TRBD1 TRBV7-2 few TRBJ2-7
TGTGCCAGCAGCCCGGACAGTGTTTGGACCCAGTACTTC CASSPDSVWTQYF - TRBV5-5 - TRBJ2-5
TGTGCCAGCAGTCAAATACAGGGGGCCATTCAGCCCCAGCATTTT CASSQIQGAIQPQHF TRBD1 TRBV7-8 - TRBJ1-5
TGTGCCAGCAGCTTTGACGGAAACAATGAGCAGTTCTTC CASSFDGNNEQFF - TRBV5-6 few TRBJ2-1
TGTGCCAGTACCCGTGGGGTTTCCACAGATACGCAGTATTTT CASTRGVSTDTQYF - TRBV19 few TRBJ2-3
TGCAGTGCTAGGGAGGGGGGGCTTTCACCCCTCCACTTT CSAREGGLSPLHF - TRBV20-1 many TRBJ1-6
TGCAGTGCTCGGCAGGGATCCTATAATTCACCCCTCCACTTT CSARQGSYNSPLHF - TRBV20-1 few TRBJ1-6
TGTGCCAGCAGTTTCGGGGGGCGTGGGACCCAGTACTTC CASSFGGRGTQYF - TRBV28 many TRBJ2-5
TGTGCCAGCAGTTACGCGAGCGGGGGGGCCTCAGATACGCAGTATTTT CASSYASGGASDTQYF TRBD2 TRBV6-5 - TRBJ2-3
TGTGCCAGCAGCTTGAGCCCAGCCGTAGAACATGGCTACACCTTC CASSLSPAVEHGYTF - TRBV5-4 - TRBJ1-2
TGCGCCAGCAGCTTGGTCGGGGGGATATATAATTCACCCCTCCACTTT CASSLVGGIYNSPLHF - TRBV5-1 - TRBJ1-6
TGTGCCAGCAGGCGTGACGGGGGTGAGACCGGGGAGCTGTTTTTT CASRRDGGETGELFF - TRBV7-9 - TRBJ2-2
TGCGCCAGCAGCCAACCCAGCGGGGGCTATTACAATGAGCAGTTCTTC CASSQPSGGYYNEQFF TRBD2 TRBV4-1 - TRBJ2-1